Given below is one T cell receptor (beta chain) in context. The antigen remains unidentified. Method: immunoSEQ multiplex PCR; TCRdb's copy keeps in-frame clones and lacks some. The profile shows about 62,000 clones, about 80% of them singletons. This sample is part of a study of radiotherapy plus CTLA-4 blockade in lung cancer. Study findings and constraints: In blood, early T cell clone dynamics reportedly predicted response best, together with interferon-beta. There was expansion of tumor-derived TCR clones in blood after radiotherapy plus ipilimumab.

Focal radiation plus CTLA-4 blockade with ipilimumab was given to patients with chemo-refractory metastatic non-small-cell lung cancer. J gave up 4 bases and V 6 bases, and 3 bases lay outside the gene matches. Looked up from germline, CDR1 is SNHLY and CDR2 is FYNNEI. The CDR3 runs 15 residues. This rearrangement joins TRBV2 to TRBJ2-2, with 12 bases aligning to TRBD2. Sequenced material: peripheral blood, taken from a patient treated with radiotherapy plus ipilimumab. This sequence originates from a human donor with non-small cell lung cancer who had a complete response to radiotherapy plus ipilimumab. CDR3 nucleotide sequence: TGTGCCAGCAGGGGGACTAGCGGGTTCACCGGGGAGCTGTTTTTT. Amino acid sequence: CASRGTSGFTGELFF. The variable domain in full, completed from reference TRBV2 and TRBJ2-2, reads EPEVTQTPSHQVTQMGQEVILRCVPISNHLYFYWYRQILGQKVEFLVSFYNNEISEKSEIFDDQFSVERPDGSNFTLKIRSTKLEDSAMYFCASRGTSGFTGELFFGEGSRLTVL.